Here is one T cell receptor (beta chain) with its context. Its specificity is unknown. The CDR3 has 15 residues. V was clipped by 3 bases and J by 9 bases; unmatched bases: 11. Germline V gene lookup returns CDR1 SGDLS and CDR2 YYNGEE. Using its own MiXCR run on the 5' RACE reads, TCRdb lists one record per CDR3 protein. The sample shows about 47,000 distinct CDR3 sequences, around a quarter of them seen only once. Notes on the study in general: Tumor-infiltrating Treg TCR alpha and beta sequences overlapped most with tumor naive CD4+ T cells, then blood naive. In terms of TCR gene usage, tumor memory CD4+ T cells clustered together with blood and lymph node memory CD4+ cells, as well as with lymph node naive CD4+ cells.

Sequencing was performed on naive CD4+ T cells sorted from blood. Stated subset: naive CD4+ T cells, CD4+CD45RA+CD25-. The sequence was collected from a female donor with breast cancer. The chain uses TRBV9 and TRBJ2-1; 8 bases fit TRBD1. The CDR3 DNA reads as TGTGCCAGCAGCGGGGACAGGACCCCACATGGTGAGCAGTTCTTC. Residues: CASSGDRTPHGEQFF.